A selection of T cell receptor beta chains follows, all from one sample in a study of blood T cell repertoires in COVID-19. Assay: immunoSEQ multiplex PCR; the TCRdb copy retains only in-frame clones and omits some. In the table there are about 320,000 clones, roughly 90% of which are singletons. Material for sequencing was peripheral blood. These receptors all stem from a woman between 25 and 40 years old with COVID-19, enrolled during active disease. CDR3s include the opening cysteine and the closing phenylalanine or tryptophan. D genes are given only for firm matches. Clone size is stated in some rows and not others, as once, few, many or a class when expanded.

.	TRBV6-5	TRBJ2-2	TRBD1	TGTGCCAGCAGTCAGGGGGCCGGGGAGCTGTTTTTT	CASSQGAGELFF
.	TRBV28	TRBJ1-1	.	TGTGCCAGCACTCCTCTAGGAGGGGTTACTGAAGCTTTCTTT	CASTPLGGVTEAFF
.	TRBV24-1	TRBJ2-5	TRBD1	TGTGCCACCAGTGACGTTCCGGGACAGGGGGCGATTCGATTGGAGACCCAGTACTTC	CATSDVPGQGAIRLETQYF
once	TRBV2	TRBJ2-7	.	TGTGCCAGCAGCGAGGGTCAGGCCGTCTCCTACGAGCAGTACTTC	CASSEGQAVSYEQYF
.	TRBV4-1	TRBJ2-2	.	TGCGCCAGCAGCCAGTCTGGGGGCGCCGACACCGGGGAGCTGTTTTTT	CASSQSGGADTGELFF
once	TRBV7-2	TRBJ1-1	.	TGTGCCAGCAGCCTTATCTATAACACTGAAGCTTTCTTT	CASSLIYNTEAFF
.	TRBV6-5	TRBJ1-1	.	TGTGCCAGCAGTTACTCGAGGGGGACACCGAACACTGAAGCTTTCTTT	CASSYSRGTPNTEAFF
.	TRBV2	TRBJ2-2	.	TGTGCCGGAACCGGGACTTCTCTAGGAACCGGGGAGCTGTTTTTT	CAGTGTSLGTGELFF
.	TRBV7-9	TRBJ1-2	TRBD1	TGTGCCAGCAGATCTCCTCGGACAGGAAACTATGGCTACACCTTC	CASRSPRTGNYGYTF
.	TRBV5-1	TRBJ2-3	.	TGCGCCAGCAGCTTGGAGGGGGAATCGGCAGATACGCAGTATTTT	CASSLEGESADTQYF
once	TRBV5-4	TRBJ2-3	TRBD2	TGTGCCAGCAGCTCCGGACTAGCGGGGAGCACAGATACGCAGTATTTT	CASSSGLAGSTDTQYF
.	TRBV11-2	TRBJ1-1	.	TGTGCCAGCATCAACAGGGCTACTGAAGCTTTCTTT	CASINRATEAFF
.	TRBV6-5	TRBJ1-2	TRBD1	TGTGCCACCGGACGGCGGGACAGGGGGGGTGGCTACACCTTC	CATGRRDRGGGYTF
.	TRBV3-1/TRBV3-2	TRBJ2-5	TRBD2	TGTGCCAGCAGCCAGACTTTCGGGGGGTCTGGGACCCAGTACTTC	CASSQTFGGSGTQYF
.	TRBV4-1	TRBJ1-2	TRBD1	TGCGCCAGCAGCCAAGATAGGGGAACAGGGGCTCGGGGCTACACCTTC	CASSQDRGTGARGYTF
.	TRBV3-1/TRBV3-2	TRBJ1-2	.	TGTGCCAGCAGCCATCCAGATCCGCGGGGGGCGTCCGGCTACACCTTC	CASSHPDPRGASGYTF
.	TRBV14	TRBJ2-1	TRBD2	TGTGCCAGCAGCCAATTAACGGGGGGGACGAACAATGAGCAGTTCTTC	CASSQLTGGTNNEQFF
once	TRBV15	TRBJ2-7	TRBD1	TGTGCCACCAGCACCCGCGGGACAGGGTTCGACGAGCAGTACTTC	CATSTRGTGFDEQYF
.	TRBV27	TRBJ1-6	TRBD1	TGTGCCAGCAGCCCCACAGGGGGCCTGAGTTCACCCCTCCACTTT	CASSPTGGLSSPLHF
.	TRBV7-2	TRBJ1-3	.	TGTGCCAGCAGCTTAGTCTTTGGGAGCTCTGGAAACACCATATATTTT	CASSLVFGSSGNTIYF
.	TRBV19	TRBJ2-1	TRBD2	TGTGCCAGTAGTCCAGGGACTAGTTTTAGTGAGCAGTTCTTC	CASSPGTSFSEQFF
.	TRBV7-2	TRBJ2-6	.	TGTGCCAGCAGCTTAGACTCGTCTTACTCTGGGGCCAACGTCCTGACTTTC	CASSLDSSYSGANVLTF
once	TRBV28	TRBJ1-5	.	TGTGCCAGCAGTTTAGGAGACAGGACAGGCAATCAGCCCCAGCATTTT	CASSLGDRTGNQPQHF
.	TRBV7-8	TRBJ1-5	TRBD1	TGTGCCAGCAGCTTAGGGACAGGGGAGAATCAGCCCCAGCATTTT	CASSLGTGENQPQHF
.	TRBV11-3	TRBJ2-7	.	TGTGCCAGCAGCTTGTTCGCGGGCGACGAGCAGTACTTC	CASSLFAGDEQYF
.	TRBV29-1	TRBJ1-1	.	TGCAGCGTCAATCAGGGGAACACTGAAGCTTTCTTT	CSVNQGNTEAFF
.	TRBV7-2	TRBJ1-3	.	TGTGCCAGCAGCTTAGGGGGGGTGGGAAACACCATATATTTT	CASSLGGVGNTIYF
.	TRBV10-3	TRBJ1-6	TRBD1	TGTGCCATCAAACCGACAGGGTATCGTAATTCACCCCTCCACTTT	CAIKPTGYRNSPLHF
.	TRBV12-3/TRBV12-4	TRBJ2-3	.	TGTGCCAGCAGACTAGCCGCAGGGGGTACGCAGTATTTT	CASRLAAGGTQYF
.	TRBV5-4	TRBJ2-3	TRBD2	TGTGCCAGCAGCCCTCTAGCGGGGGCCAATCCCGGTGCGCAGTATTTT	CASSPLAGANPGAQYF
.	TRBV2	TRBJ2-7	TRBD1	TGTGCCAGCAGTCCGGGACAGGTCTACGAGCAGTACTTC	CASSPGQVYEQYF
.	TRBV18	TRBJ1-5	.	TGTGCCAGCTCCGTTCGGGGAACTGTTGATCAGCCCCAGCATTTT	CASSVRGTVDQPQHF
.	TRBV7-9	TRBJ2-2	.	TGTGCCAGCAGCCCACTGACGGGGGTGTCTCGGGGCACCGGGGAGCTGTTTTTT	CASSPLTGVSRGTGELFF
.	TRBV4-2	TRBJ2-5	TRBD2	TGTGCCAGCAGCTCAATGCTAGCGGGGGAAGGAGAGACCCAGTACTTC	CASSSMLAGEGETQYF
.	TRBV11-2	TRBJ1-1	.	TGTGCCAGCAGCTTCGGGGGTCGAAGTGAAGCTTTCTTT	CASSFGGRSEAFF
.	TRBV2	TRBJ2-7	TRBD2	TGTGCCACTAATTCCCGGGGGGGACTGTACGAGCAGTACTTC	CATNSRGGLYEQYF
.	TRBV19	TRBJ2-7	.	TGTGCCAGTAGTGATAGCTGGGGAGGCGAGCAGTACTTC	CASSDSWGGEQYF
.	TRBV7-2	TRBJ2-1	.	TGTGCCAGCAGCTTTGTGGTGTCTTTTGGGGGCCGTTCCTACAATGAGCAGTTCTTC	CASSFVVSFGGRSYNEQFF
.	TRBV10-3	TRBJ2-5	TRBD1	TGTGCCATCAGTGAACGGGACAGGGGAAAAGAAGAGACCCAGTACTTC	CAISERDRGKEETQYF
.	TRBV10-1	TRBJ1-1	.	TGCGCCAGCAGTGATTCTCTGAACACTGAAGCTTTCTTT	CASSDSLNTEAFF
.	TRBV6-5	TRBJ2-7	.	TGTGCCACCGTCTTGGGCAGGTACTACGAGCAGTACTTC	CATVLGRYYEQYF
.	TRBV19	TRBJ1-5	.	TGTGCCAGTAGGACAGGCGACTATAGCAATCAGCCCCAGCATTTT	CASRTGDYSNQPQHF
.	TRBV27	TRBJ2-1	.	TGTGCCAGCAGTTTGGGGGGAGAGGTAAATGAGCAGTTCTTC	CASSLGGEVNEQFF
.	TRBV7-2	TRBJ1-2	.	TGTGCCAGCAGCTTCGGTGGGGCCGCTGGTGGCTACACCTTC	CASSFGGAAGGYTF
.	TRBV5-1	TRBJ2-7	TRBD1	TGCGCCAGTAGCTTGGCCGGGACAGGGGTTTACGAGCAGTACTTC	CASSLAGTGVYEQYF
.	TRBV4-1	TRBJ1-2	.	TGCGCCAGCAGCCAAGAGCCGGCGCGGGATGGCTACACCTTC	CASSQEPARDGYTF
few	TRBV21-1	TRBJ1-5	.	TGTGCCAGCAGCACCAGACGGAGAAATCAGCCCCAGCATTTT	CASSTRRRNQPQHF
.	TRBV7-9	TRBJ1-2	TRBD1	TGTGCCAGCAGGCCCGGGACAGGGGGCTATGGCTACACCTTC	CASRPGTGGYGYTF
few	TRBV20-1	TRBJ1-4	.	TGCAGTGCTCCCGACGAGGGAGAACTGTTTTTT	CSAPDEGELFF
.	TRBV2	TRBJ2-5	.	TGTGCCAGCAGTGACAGGGTTGGGGTGGGGACCCAGTACTTC	CASSDRVGVGTQYF
few	TRBV4-1	TRBJ1-6	.	TGCGCCAGCAGCCGACAGGATTTGGTTAGGGAGGGTTCACCCCTCCACTTT	CASSRQDLVREGSPLHF
.	TRBV6-1	TRBJ1-2	.	TGTGCCAGCAGTGTCAGGGGCAACTGGGGAAGGTATGGCTACACCTTC	CASSVRGNWGRYGYTF